The sample holds a few counts of the clone carrying this TCR beta chain. This sample stems from a study of T cells in Graves' hyperthyroidism and ophthalmopathy. Duration under 3 months, a NOSPECS grade of at least 4, and a Clinical Activity Score of at least 3 characterized the ophthalmopathy patients. Exclusions: uncontrolled infection, other autoimmune disease, pregnancy, lactation. This sample holds PBMCs from approximately 10 ml fresh peripheral blood. RNA transcripts were the template for amplifying TCR beta CDR3 regions. TCR CDR3 regions were first amplified by RT-PCR with HTBI primers. TCRdb redid the calling of the multiplex PCR reads with MiXCR, one entry per CDR3 protein. The table lists 600,000 to 650,000 distinct CDR3 sequences, around 21% of them singletons. This sequence originates from a man in his thirties or forties with Graves' ophthalmopathy. The specimen sequenced was blood.

The DNA for the CDR3 is TGCGCCAGCAGCGCCACGGGACGGACCTATAATTCACCCCTCCACTTT. As protein: CASSATGRTYNSPLHF. This rearrangement joins TRBV10-2 to TRBJ1-6; TRBD1 might be the D (5 bases). The CDR3 totals 16 residues. Per germline, CDR1 WSHSY and CDR2 SAAADI. The V end was cut by 6 bases, the J end by 2 bases, with 14 bases between.